The T cell receptor (beta chain) described here comes from a study of blood T cells in healthy people across ages. Turning to this clonotype: Its antigen is not identified.

Study results and limitations: There was no known CMV status for donors, so expanded clonotype changes were possibly confounded.

The authors ran a second PCR of about 6 to 11 cycles using a sample-barcoded 5' primer and a J-beta primer mix. Each single sample gave us at least 2.5 million CDR3-containing paired-end reads. TCRdb re-derived calls from the 5' RACE reads in MiXCR, one entry per CDR3 protein. This repertoire shows 500,000 to 600,000 distinct CDR3 sequences, 27% found once; its top ten account for around a sixth. The sequenced material came from blood. The sequence derives from a woman in her 70s in good health.

This CDR3 is CASSQGTGSNTEAFF. CDR3 bases: TGTGCCAGCAGCCAGGGTACAGGGTCGAACACTGAAGCTTTCTTT. The rearrangement links TRBV3-1 to TRBJ1-1, with a possible D match to TRBD1 (6 bases). V was trimmed by 3 bases and J by 1 base, leaving 12 bases between them. The length of the CDR3 is 15 residues. Germline-derived CDR1 and CDR2 are LGHDT and YNNKEL (reference sequence). Supplemented by reference TRBV3-1 and TRBJ1-1, the full variable domain reads DTAVSQTPKYLVTQMGNDKSIKCEQNLGHDTMYWYKQDSKKFLKIMFSYNNKELIINETVPNRFSPKSPDKAHLNLHINSLELGDSAVYFCASSQGTGSNTEAFFGQGTRLTVV.